A single sample gave rise to the 27 T cell receptor beta chains below, sequenced in a study of CD8 T cells in ankylosing spondylitis. TCRdb passed the 5' RACE reads through MiXCR, listing each CDR3 protein once. The repertoire holds roughly 120,000 distinct CDR3 sequences, with about 13% as singletons. The sequenced sample consisted of blood, either unsorted or a sorted T cell fraction (not recorded which). These receptors originate from a female donor with ankylosing spondylitis or in good health (not recorded which).

Only a few counts were recorded for this clonotype. V usage is TRBV12-3 or TRBV12-4 and J usage is TRBJ2-1; TRBD2 aligns across 7 bases. Unmatched junction bases numbered 12, after V lost 8 bases and J lost 5 bases. The CDR3 is 15 amino acids. CDR3 sequence: CASHLGLAVDNEQFF. Here the CDR3 DNA reads TGTGCCAGCCACTTGGGGCTAGCGGTTGACAATGAGCAGTTCTTC.

This clonotype showed up many times. CDR3 in DNA: TGTGCCAGCAGTTTGACAGGGGGCCCAGATACGCAGTATTTT. It codes for CASSLTGGPDTQYF. The rearrangement links TRBV12-3 or TRBV12-4 to TRBJ2-3, with 10 bases fitting TRBD1. The CDR3 is made up of 14 amino acids. With V trimmed by 3 bases and J by 4 bases, 1 base remained unmatched.

The V gene is TRBV5-1, the J gene TRBJ2-7; D gene ambiguous. The CDR3 loop spans 13 amino acids. V dropped 3 bases and J dropped 0 bases, with 7 bases sitting between them. Germline V gene data show CDR1 as SGHRS and CDR2 as YFSETQ. CDR3 sequence: CASSSVVSYEQYF. The DNA of the CDR3 is TGCGCCAGCAGCTCGGTCGTCTCCTACGAGCAGTACTTC. The whole variable domain, remainder taken from reference TRBV5-1 and TRBJ2-7, is KAGVTQTPRYLIKTRGQQVTLSCSPISGHRSVSWYQQTPGQGLQFLFEYFSETQRNKGNFPGRFSGRQFSNSRSEMNVSTLELGDSALYLCASSSVVSYEQYFGPGTRLTVT.

The chain uses TRBV5-4 and TRBJ2-3, with 10 bases matching TRBD2. J lost 4 bases, V lost 5 bases, and 7 bases had no gene match. Germline values: CDR1 SGHNT, CDR2 YYREEE (reference sequence). The CDR3 spans 15 residues. In DNA, the CDR3 is TGTGCCAGCAGTAATAGCGGGAGGATGGCAGATACGCAGTATTTT. Translating it yields CASSNSGRMADTQYF.

Ten or more counts support this clonotype. The J gene is TRBJ2-3, the V gene TRBV11-2, with 8 positions matching TRBD2. Germline assignment: CDR1 SGHAT and CDR2 FQNNGV. V lost 6 bases to trimming and J lost 13 bases; unmatched junction nucleotides: 12. The CDR3 runs to 13 residues. The CDR3 region is CASSSITSGVEYF. CDR3 sequence (DNA): TGTGCCAGCAGTTCCATTACTAGCGGAGTGGAGTATTTT.

This clonotype has ten or more counts. This chain connects TRBV5-1 to TRBJ1-6; tentatively, D is TRBD1 (5 bases). This CDR3 spans 13 amino acids. Germline V CDR1 and CDR2: SGHRS, YFSETQ. V lost 5 bases and J lost 5, with 8 bases in between. The CDR3 spells CASRDSDNSPLHF. In DNA form, the CDR3 reads TGCGCCAGCAGAGACAGCGATAATTCACCCCTCCACTTT.

This sequence joins TRBV4-1 and TRBJ2-7, with 7 bases lining up with TRBD2. This CDR3 has 15 amino acids. V trimming: 3 bases; J trimming: 0 bases; junction bases outside the gene matches: 5. Germline lookup yields CDR1 MGHRA and CDR2 YSYEKL. The CDR3 sequence is CASSHLAESSYEQYF. In DNA, the CDR3 is TGCGCCAGCAGCCACCTAGCGGAGAGCTCCTACGAGCAGTACTTC.

This clonotype occurred many times. The chain combines TRBV12-3 or TRBV12-4 with TRBJ2-5; D is uncertain. Between the trimmed V and J ends, which lost 1 base and 4 bases, there was a span of 10 bases. The CDR3 covers 14 residues. The CDR3 DNA reads TGTGCCAGCAGTTTAGAGGGATCCCGAGAGACCCAGTACTTC. Its translation: CASSLEGSRETQYF.

This clonotype appeared a few times. The chain carries TRBV7-3 and TRBJ2-3, with a weak D call TRBD1 (6 bases). V gave up 1 base and J gave up 9 bases, with 14 bases separating them. Germline CDR1 and CDR2: SGHTA and FQGTGA. CDR3 length: 14 residues. The CDR3: CASSLRDNVKTQYF. Here the CDR3 DNA reads TGTGCCAGCAGCTTAAGGGACAACGTAAAGACGCAGTATTTT.

This clonotype was detected many times. This chain links TRBV20-1 with TRBJ1-4; 8 bases line up with TRBD1. CDR1 DFQATT and CDR2 SNEGSKA come from the germline V gene (reference sequence). J gave up 8 bases and V 4 bases, and 12 bases lay outside the gene matches. The CDR3 is 15 residues long. CDR3 residues: CSAIPRQGYREKLFF. In DNA form, the CDR3 reads TGCAGTGCTATCCCCAGACAGGGGTATCGCGAAAAACTGTTTTTT.

In this sample, this clonotype turned up many times. J is TRBJ2-1 and V is TRBV6-1, with D perhaps matching TRBD2 (7 bases). This CDR3 has 14 residues. Trimming removed 6 bases from V and 6 bases from J, with 15 bases in between. Per germline, CDR1 MNHNS and CDR2 SASEGT. The chain's CDR3 is CASSRGPGGNEQFF. CDR3 DNA sequence: TGTGCCAGCAGCAGGGGACCGGGAGGCAATGAGCAGTTCTTC.

V is TRBV5-1 and J is TRBJ2-5; TRBD2 matches 8 bases. After removal of 0 bases from V and 5 bases from J, the junction contained 9 bases not matched to a gene. CDR1 and CDR2 from the germline V gene are SGHRS and YFSETQ. There are 16 residues in the CDR3. CDR3 amino acids: CASSLEGTGGVETQYF. The CDR3 coding sequence is TGCGCCAGCAGCTTGGAAGGCACGGGAGGGGTCGAGACCCAGTACTTC.

V gene TRBV7-8 combines with J gene TRBJ2-1, with 10 bases identical to TRBD2. This CDR3 is 17 amino acids long. The ends lost 2 bases at V and 4 bases at J; junction bases unmatched: 8. Germline CDR1 and CDR2: SGHVS and FQNEAQ. The CDR3 bases are TGTGCCAGCAGCTTACGGTGGACTAGCGGCTATTACAATGAGCAGTTCTTC. This gives the protein CASSLRWTSGYYNEQFF.

This clonotype came up many times. This rearrangement joins TRBV29-1 to TRBJ2-5, with D perhaps being TRBD1 or TRBD2 (5 bases each). The CDR3 is 15 amino acids. The germline V gene has CDR1 SQVTM and CDR2 ANQGSEA. Trimming removed 1 base from V and 2 bases from J, with 14 bases in between. The CDR3 DNA reads TGCAGCGTTGAAGGCTCGGGAACAGGTCAAGAGACCCAGTACTTC. Its protein is CSVEGSGTGQETQYF.

This clonotype was observed at least ten times. The chain is built from TRBV5-1 and TRBJ2-3; D possibly matches TRBD1 or TRBD2 (6 bases each). V was trimmed by 5 bases and J by 6 bases, leaving 31 bases between them. Germline lookup yields CDR1 SGHRS and CDR2 YFSETQ. The CDR3 is made up of 19 amino acids. CDR3 DNA sequence: TGCGCCAGCAGACGTTCCGGGACATCGGCGAGGGACTCCGTGGATACGCAGTATTTT. Its protein is CASRRSGTSARDSVDTQYF.

This clonotype was recorded many times. The gene calls are TRBV9 and TRBJ2-5; 7 nucleotides agree with TRBD2. Looked up from germline, CDR1 is SGDLS and CDR2 is YYNGEE. CDR3 size: 15 residues. V trimming: 4 bases; J trimming: 2 bases; junction bases outside the gene matches: 8. CDR3 coding DNA: TGTGCCAGCAGCTCCGTCGGGGGACTACAAGAGACCCAGTACTTC. Its translation: CASSSVGGLQETQYF.

Only a few counts were recorded for this clonotype. The chain carries TRBV12-3 or TRBV12-4 and TRBJ2-5, with a possible D match to TRBD2 (6 bases). The V end was cut by 1 base, the J end by 5 bases, with 14 bases between. There are 15 residues in the CDR3. Here the CDR3 reads CASSLEKLAVETQYF. CDR3 nucleotide sequence: TGTGCCAGCAGTTTAGAGAAACTAGCTGTCGAGACCCAGTACTTC.

This clonotype was recorded at least ten times. The rearrangement uses TRBV12-3 or TRBV12-4 and TRBJ2-1, with unresolved D. The CDR3 covers 14 residues. The V end was cut by 1 base, the J end by 6 bases, with 10 bases between. The CDR3 coding sequence is TGTGCCAGCAGTTTAGAGGCGGCCAGCAATGAGCAGTTCTTC. Translating it yields CASSLEAASNEQFF.

The V gene is TRBV7-9, the J gene TRBJ2-7, with D unresolved. The CDR3 contains 14 residues. The germline V gene has CDR1 SEHNR and CDR2 FQNEAQ (reference sequence). V was cut by 5 bases and J by 3 bases, with 14 bases left in between. The CDR3 loop reads CASSPRLGSYEQYF. The DNA of the CDR3 is TGTGCCAGCAGCCCTCGCCTGGGAAGCTACGAGCAGTACTTC.

The table lists this clonotype with many counts. DNA of the CDR3: TGTGCCAGCCACAAGGGGGTAGTAGCGGGAGGGCATAATGAGCAGTTCTTC. Its translation is CASHKGVVAGGHNEQFF. V usage is TRBV12-3 or TRBV12-4 and J usage is TRBJ2-1, with 11 bases aligning to TRBD2. The CDR3 runs 17 residues. J was trimmed by 7 bases and V by 8 bases; bases with no gene match: 16.

Comments on this clonotype: A much bigger clone sits one base away, suggesting this may be a read error. The chain couples TRBV7-2 to TRBJ1-1; TRBD1 aligns across 7 bases. The CDR3 covers 15 residues. V dropped 1 base and J dropped 2; count of bases not matched to a gene: 4. Germline V gene data show CDR1 as SGHTA and CDR2 as FQGNSA. This chain's CDR3 is CASSLGTGTNTEAFF. As DNA, the CDR3 is TGTGCCAGCAGCTTAGGGACAGGTACTAACACTGAAGCTTTCTTT.

This sequence joins TRBV12-3 or TRBV12-4 and TRBJ2-1; D is undetermined. The CDR3 is made up of 15 amino acids. V was shortened by 2 bases and J by 2 bases, with 10 bases between the two germline ends. CDR3 in amino acids: CASSLRGGTYNEQFF. For the CDR3, the DNA is TGTGCCAGCAGTTTACGTGGTGGGACCTACAATGAGCAGTTCTTC.

The genes are TRBV10-3 and TRBJ1-2; 10 positions match TRBD1. The V and J ends lost 2 bases and 4 bases, in that order; junction bases with no gene match: 10. The length of the CDR3 is 17 residues. Germline lookup yields CDR1 ENHRY and CDR2 SYGVKD. The CDR3 loop is CAISETTGTGDFYGYTF. The CDR3 DNA follows: TGTGCCATCAGTGAGACGACCGGGACAGGGGATTTCTATGGCTACACCTTC.

The chain is built from TRBV19 and TRBJ1-2; no clear D gene. V lost 10 bases and J 2 bases, leaving 2 bases between the germline ends. This CDR3 comprises 9 residues. Germline V gives CDR1 LNHDA, CDR2 SQIVND (reference sequence). The CDR3 region is CATNYGYTF. DNA for the CDR3: TGTGCCACCAACTATGGCTACACCTTC.

The chain links TRBV12-3 or TRBV12-4 to TRBJ2-4; D is undetermined. The CDR3 is 15 residues long. Trimming took 6 bases from V and 0 from J, leaving 12 bases between them. The CDR3 DNA reads as TGTGCCAGCAGCCCCCAAGAGTTAGCCAAAAACATTCAGTACTTC. As protein: CASSPQELAKNIQYF.

This clonotype was detected only a few times. This rearrangement joins TRBV15 to TRBJ2-3, with 14 bases fitting TRBD2. The CDR3 is made up of 17 amino acids. Unmatched junction bases numbered 7, after V lost 3 bases and J lost 5 bases. CDR1 is LNHNV and CDR2 is YYDKDF in the germline V gene (reference sequence). For the CDR3, the DNA is TGTGCCACCAGCAGTGCGACTAGCGGGGGGGCCATAGATACGCAGTATTTT. Protein sequence: CATSSATSGGAIDTQYF.

This clonotype has a count of ten or more. The CDR3 nucleotides read TGTGCCAGCAGTTCCACAGGGTCCTACGAGCAGTACTTC. Translated, it gives CASSSTGSYEQYF. This chain connects TRBV12-3 or TRBV12-4 to TRBJ2-7; D is perhaps TRBD1 (6 bases). There are 13 residues in the CDR3. Trimming shortened V by 4 bases and J by 1 base, and 8 bases separated the two germline ends.